Listed below are T cell receptor beta chains from one sample, sequenced in a study of blood T cell repertoires in COVID-19. Libraries were prepared by immunoSEQ multiplex PCR; TCRdb keeps only in-frame clonotypes and omits some of them. The sample yields some 240,000 clones, 90% to 95% seen once. The sequenced sample consisted of peripheral blood. These receptor sequences come from a man between 60 and 70 years old with COVID-19, enrolled during active disease. Both conserved end residues are part of each CDR3. Each record gives: clone size, D gene, V gene, J gene, CDR3 length, CDR3 DNA, CDR3 protein. D genes are given only for firm matches. Rows may omit the clone size; those that give it use once, few, many or a size class.

.,TRBD1,TRBV6-6,TRBJ2-7,13,TGTGCCAGCAGTTACGCAGGGGGCTACGAGCAGTACTTC,CASSYAGGYEQYF
.,TRBD1,TRBV6-6,TRBJ1-2,15,TGTGCCAGCAGTGGAGCCGGGACAGGATTCTATGGCTACACCTTC,CASSGAGTGFYGYTF
.,TRBD2,TRBV18,TRBJ2-5,19,TGTGCCAGCTCACCACCGGGACTAGCGGGAGGAAAACCCGGGGGGACCCAGTACTTC,CASSPPGLAGGKPGGTQYF
.,.,TRBV7-2,TRBJ1-1,14,TGTGCCAGCAGCTTAGCGCAGGGGCGCACTGAAGCTTTCTTT,CASSLAQGRTEAFF
.,.,TRBV15,TRBJ2-7,14,TGTGCCACCAGCAGGGAGGGTATTAGGCCAGAGCAGTACTTC,CATSREGIRPEQYF
.,.,TRBV2,TRBJ1-2,13,TGTGCCAGCTCGGGGGGGGCAATCTATGGCTACACCTTC,CASSGGAIYGYTF
.,TRBD1,TRBV7-2,TRBJ1-5,16,TGTGCCAGCAGCCTTAGAGGACAGGGAGGCAATCAGCCCCAGCATTTT,CASSLRGQGGNQPQHF
few,.,TRBV7-2,TRBJ1-2,14,TGTGCCAGCAGCTTGAGACAGACCTTCTATGGCTACACCTTC,CASSLRQTFYGYTF
.,TRBD1,TRBV5-5,TRBJ1-6,16,TGTGCCAGCAGCTTGGAAGGGACAGGGGCTAATTCACCCCTCCACTTT,CASSLEGTGANSPLHF
once,TRBD1,TRBV27,TRBJ2-1,14,TGTGCCAGCAGTTGGGGACAGCGTAACAATGAGCAGTTCTTC,CASSWGQRNNEQFF
.,.,TRBV24-1,TRBJ2-1,12,TGTGCCACCAGCGTAACAGCCAATGAGCAGTTCTTC,CATSVTANEQFF
.,.,TRBV10-1,TRBJ1-4,15,TGCGCCAGCAGTGAGGGGGGGAATTTTGCTGAAAAACTGTTTTTT,CASSEGGNFAEKLFF
.,TRBD1,TRBV3-1/TRBV3-2,TRBJ2-3,15,TGTGCCAGCAGCCTCAGGGGACAGGGACGGGATACGCAGTATTTT,CASSLRGQGRDTQYF
.,.,TRBV9,TRBJ1-1,13,TGTGCCAGCAGCGTAGGGCCGCTGACTGAAGCTTTCTTT,CASSVGPLTEAFF
.,TRBD2,TRBV7-3,TRBJ2-3,18,TGTGCCAGCAGCTCGACTAGCGCGCAGGGATTCCCCACAGATACGCAGTATTTT,CASSSTSAQGFPTDTQYF
.,.,TRBV14,TRBJ2-5,15,TGTGCCAGCAGCCAAGAAGGGGGATGGCAAGAGACCCAGTACTTC,CASSQEGGWQETQYF
.,.,TRBV28,TRBJ2-3,18,TGTGCCAGCAGCATCCCGCTTAGGGGCGGAGGGGATGCAGATACGCAGTATTTT,CASSIPLRGGGDADTQYF
.,TRBD1,TRBV24-1,TRBJ1-5,16,TGTGCCACCAGTGATTCGACAGGGGCCAACAATCAGCCCCAGCATTTT,CATSDSTGANNQPQHF
.,.,TRBV7-9,TRBJ2-7,16,TGTGCCAGCAGCTACGGGGGAACGCAAGGCACCTACGAGCAGTACTTC,CASSYGGTQGTYEQYF
.,.,TRBV2,TRBJ1-5,14,TGTGCCAGCAGTAAACAGGGTGGAGGTCAGCCCCAGCATTTT,CASSKQGGGQPQHF
.,.,TRBV28,TRBJ2-4,16,TGTGCCAGCAGTTTAGCCGGGAGCGGTGGCAAAAACATTCAGTACTTC,CASSLAGSGGKNIQYF
.,TRBD1,TRBV4-3,TRBJ1-2,13,TGCGCCAGCAGCCAAGGACAGGGGGGAGGCTACACCTTC,CASSQGQGGGYTF
.,.,TRBV11-3,TRBJ1-5,15,TGTGCCAGCAGCGGCAGGAGGGAGGGCAATCAGCCCCAGCATTTT,CASSGRREGNQPQHF
.,TRBD1,TRBV15,TRBJ1-4,18,TGTGCCACCAGCAGAAACCCAGGACAGGGGATAGGATATGAAAAACTGTTTTTT,CATSRNPGQGIGYEKLFF
.,.,TRBV5-4,TRBJ2-7,15,TGTGCCAGCAGCACGCCGGGACTGGTATCGTGGGAGCAGTACTTC,CASSTPGLVSWEQYF
.,.,TRBV12-5,TRBJ2-5,15,TGTGCTAGTGGGGGGCCCGGACCCCGGGGGGAGACCCAGTACTTC,CASGGPGPRGETQYF
.,TRBD1,TRBV5-5,TRBJ1-6,16,TGTGCCAGCAGCTTGGGTTTTGGGACAGGGGACTCACCCCTCCACTTT,CASSLGFGTGDSPLHF
.,.,TRBV5-4,TRBJ1-1,13,TGTGCCAGCAGCCGACAGAGCAACACTGAAGCTTTCTTT,CASSRQSNTEAFF
.,TRBD1,TRBV7-3,TRBJ1-1,15,TGTGCCAGCAGCAAGTCTCCAGGGGGGAGCACTGAAGCTTTCTTT,CASSKSPGGSTEAFF
.,TRBD1,TRBV24-1,TRBJ1-2,12,TGTGCCACCAGTGAGGGGACAGGTGGCTACACCTTC,CATSEGTGGYTF
.,TRBD1,TRBV19,TRBJ2-3,13,TGTGCCAGTAGTCTAGACAGGGTAGATACGCAGTATTTT,CASSLDRVDTQYF
.,TRBD1,TRBV6-5,TRBJ1-1,15,TGTGCCAGCAGTTACAGCCGGGACAGGGGGACTGAAGCTTTCTTT,CASSYSRDRGTEAFF
.,TRBD1,TRBV29-1,TRBJ2-7,13,TGCAGCGTTGAATATGGACAGGGGTACGAGCAGTACTTC,CSVEYGQGYEQYF
few,.,TRBV27,TRBJ1-1,13,TGTGCCAGCAGTTTGCGGTCAGTCACTGAAGCTTTCTTT,CASSLRSVTEAFF
.,TRBD2,TRBV5-1,TRBJ2-3,17,TGCGCCAGCAGCTTGCCGGGACTAGCGGGGGGCACAGATACGCAGTATTTT,CASSLPGLAGGTDTQYF
.,TRBD1,TRBV5-1,TRBJ1-4,14,TGCGCCAGCGCTGGAGGGACAGGGCATGAAAAACTGTTTTTT,CASAGGTGHEKLFF
.,.,TRBV3-1/TRBV3-2,TRBJ2-3,15,TGTGCCAGCAGCCAGATTGCTAGTAGCACAGATACGCAGTATTTT,CASSQIASSTDTQYF
.,.,TRBV7-2,TRBJ1-6,16,TGTGCCAGCAGCTTATGGAGTGACTCCTATAATTCACCCCTCCACTTT,CASSLWSDSYNSPLHF
.,.,TRBV6-5,TRBJ1-6,16,TGTGCCAGCAGTTACTCTATCGGGAAGGGAAGCTCACCCCTCCACTTT,CASSYSIGKGSSPLHF
.,.,TRBV6-6,TRBJ1-6,14,TGTGCCAGCAGCAGGGATCCCTATAATTCACCCCTCCACTTT,CASSRDPYNSPLHF
.,.,TRBV4-1,TRBJ2-1,19,TGCGCCAGCAGCCAAGATTCGTCAGTTGGGAGCCCCTCCTACAATGAGCAGTTCTTC,CASSQDSSVGSPSYNEQFF
.,.,TRBV10-2,TRBJ2-7,13,TGCGCCAGCACGGGCGGGATCCCATCGGAGCAGTACTTC,CASTGGIPSEQYF
.,.,TRBV23-1,TRBJ2-5,18,TGCGCCAGCAGTGACCTTCCGGGACACCGAATTTACGAAGAGACCCAGTACTTC,CASSDLPGHRIYEETQYF
.,.,TRBV6-5,TRBJ2-2,16,TGTGCCAGCAGTTACGGGGCATGGGGAAACACCGGGGAGCTGTTTTTT,CASSYGAWGNTGELFF
.,.,TRBV5-4,TRBJ2-6,16,TGTGCCAGCAGCTCGGTAAGGGGTGATGGGGCCAACGTCCTGACTTTC,CASSSVRGDGANVLTF
.,TRBD1,TRBV6-6,TRBJ2-7,12,TGTGCCAGCAGTACAGGGGGCCACGAGCAGTACTTC,CASSTGGHEQYF
.,.,TRBV14,TRBJ1-2,15,TGTGCCAGCAGCCCTGTCCGAAGCTGGGCGTATGGCTACACCTTC,CASSPVRSWAYGYTF
.,TRBD2,TRBV7-8,TRBJ2-7,14,TGTGCCAGCAGCTTACGACTAGCGGCCCCCGAGCAGTACTTC,CASSLRLAAPEQYF
.,.,TRBV28,TRBJ1-2,12,TGTGCCAGCAGTCTAGCCCCGAGAGGCTACACCTTC,CASSLAPRGYTF
.,.,TRBV3-1/TRBV3-2,TRBJ2-3,15,TGTGCCAGCAGCCAAGATCAACTAGCACCGGATACGCAGTATTTT,CASSQDQLAPDTQYF
.,.,TRBV29-1,TRBJ2-6,13,TGCAGCGCTGTAGGGGGAGGGGCCAACGTCCTGACTTTC,CSAVGGGANVLTF
.,.,TRBV4-3,TRBJ2-7,14,TGCGCCAGCAGCCAAGATGCAGGGCCCTACGAGCAGTACTTC,CASSQDAGPYEQYF
.,.,TRBV5-4,TRBJ1-2,14,TGTGCCAGCAGCCCCGACTGGACAGTCTATGGCTACACCTTC,CASSPDWTVYGYTF
.,TRBD1,TRBV7-9,TRBJ1-2,15,TGTGCCAGCAGCGAGGCCGGGACAGTGTACTATGGCTACACCTTC,CASSEAGTVYYGYTF
.,.,TRBV11-2,TRBJ1-5,15,TGTGCCAGCAGCTTAGGGTTGGGCGCTAATCAGCCCCAGCATTTT,CASSLGLGANQPQHF